The clone carrying this TCR beta chain showed up just a few times. The antigen is not known. This specimen belongs to a study of T cell repertoires in cytomegalovirus infection. Study conclusions and caveats: Using cumulative public TCR beta family frequency, the authors identified those who carried CMV together with the relevant HLA.

Per the germline V gene, CDR1 is MNHEY and CDR2 is SMNVEV (reference sequence). V lost 4 bases to trimming and J lost 6 bases; unmatched junction nucleotides: 16. This CDR3 region has 17 residues. MiXCR, run by TCRdb on the reads, gives a single entry per CDR3 protein. The sample lists around 100,000 distinct CDR3 sequences; 20% to 30% were seen once. This TCR derives from a human donor in good health (CMV status not recorded). Some clones in this sample may be carry-over from other donors' samples. The specimen was CD8+ T cells from PBMCs. The chain has TRBV27 and TRBJ1-2, with 8 nucleotides matching TRBD1. The DNA of the CDR3 is TGTGCCAGCAGTTCTCCCGGGACAGGAGGTTCTATGGATGGCTACACCTTC. This translates into CASSSPGTGGSMDGYTF.